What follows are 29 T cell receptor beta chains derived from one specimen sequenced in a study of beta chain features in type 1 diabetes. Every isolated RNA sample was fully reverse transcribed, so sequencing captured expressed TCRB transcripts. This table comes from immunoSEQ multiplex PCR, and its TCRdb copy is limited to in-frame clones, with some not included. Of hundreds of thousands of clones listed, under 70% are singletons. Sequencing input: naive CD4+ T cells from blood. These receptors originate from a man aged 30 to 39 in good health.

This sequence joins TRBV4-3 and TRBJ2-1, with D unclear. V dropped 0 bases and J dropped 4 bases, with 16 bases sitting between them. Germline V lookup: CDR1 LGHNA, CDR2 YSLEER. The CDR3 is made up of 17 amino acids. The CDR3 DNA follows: TGCGCCAGCAGCCAAGATATGCAGGCTTCAAATTACAATGAGCAGTTCTTC. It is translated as CASSQDMQASNYNEQFF.

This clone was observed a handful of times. The CDR3 bases are TGTGCCATCATGGTGACAGCTATGAACACCGGGGAGCTGTTTTTT. Translation: CAIMVTAMNTGELFF. The gene calls are TRBV10-3 and TRBJ2-2, with D tentatively TRBD1 (5 bases). This CDR3 has 15 residues. Germline V gene lookup returns CDR1 ENHRY and CDR2 SYGVKD. V was pared by 7 bases and J by 1 base, with 13 bases between.

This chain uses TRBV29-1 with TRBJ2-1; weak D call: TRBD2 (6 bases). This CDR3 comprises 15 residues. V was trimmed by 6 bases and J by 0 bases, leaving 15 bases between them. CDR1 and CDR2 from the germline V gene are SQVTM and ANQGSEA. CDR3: CSVTGDHSSYNEQFF. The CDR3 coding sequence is TGCAGCGTGACGGGGGACCACAGCTCCTACAATGAGCAGTTCTTC.

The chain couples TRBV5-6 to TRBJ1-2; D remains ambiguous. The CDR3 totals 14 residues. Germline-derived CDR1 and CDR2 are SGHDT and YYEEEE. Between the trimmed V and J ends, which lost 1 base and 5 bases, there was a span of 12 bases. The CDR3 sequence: CASSLLTMDYGYTF. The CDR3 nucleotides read TGTGCCAGCAGCTTGTTGACAATGGATTATGGCTACACCTTC.

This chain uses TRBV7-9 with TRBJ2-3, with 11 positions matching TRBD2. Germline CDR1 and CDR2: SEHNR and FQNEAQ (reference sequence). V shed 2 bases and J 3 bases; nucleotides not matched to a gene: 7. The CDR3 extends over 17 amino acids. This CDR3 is CASSLRSASGGTDTQYF. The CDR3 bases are TGTGCCAGCAGCTTAAGGTCGGCTAGCGGGGGGACAGATACGCAGTATTTT.

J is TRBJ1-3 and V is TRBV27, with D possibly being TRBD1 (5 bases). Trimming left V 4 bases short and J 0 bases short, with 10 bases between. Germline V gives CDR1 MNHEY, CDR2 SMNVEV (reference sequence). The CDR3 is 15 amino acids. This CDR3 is CASSSAGFSGNTIYF. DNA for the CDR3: TGTGCCAGCAGTTCGGCAGGGTTCTCTGGAAACACCATATATTTT.

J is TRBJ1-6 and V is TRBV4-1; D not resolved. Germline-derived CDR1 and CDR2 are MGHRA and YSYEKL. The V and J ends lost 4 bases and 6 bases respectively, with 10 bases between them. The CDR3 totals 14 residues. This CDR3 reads CASSPIQLNSPLHF. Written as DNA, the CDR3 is TGCGCCAGCAGCCCCATACAGCTTAATTCACCCCTCCACTTT.

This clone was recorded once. CDR3 loop: CATSRVRQGILYF. Written as DNA, the CDR3 is TGTGCCACCAGCAGAGTGCGACAGGGTATCTTGTATTTT. The chain employs TRBV15 and TRBJ2-3, with TRBD1 matching over 7 bases. Germline assignment: CDR1 LNHNV and CDR2 YYDKDF (reference sequence). Trimming at V came to 1 base and at J to 14 bases, leaving 9 bases not matched to a gene. The CDR3 sequence is 13 residues long.

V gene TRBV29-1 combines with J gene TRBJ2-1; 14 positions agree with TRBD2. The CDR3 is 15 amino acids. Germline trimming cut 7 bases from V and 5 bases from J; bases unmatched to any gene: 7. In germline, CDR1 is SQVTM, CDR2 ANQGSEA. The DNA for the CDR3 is TGCAGCGCGACTCGACTAGCGGGAGGGGACAATGAGCAGTTCTTC. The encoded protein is CSATRLAGGDNEQFF.

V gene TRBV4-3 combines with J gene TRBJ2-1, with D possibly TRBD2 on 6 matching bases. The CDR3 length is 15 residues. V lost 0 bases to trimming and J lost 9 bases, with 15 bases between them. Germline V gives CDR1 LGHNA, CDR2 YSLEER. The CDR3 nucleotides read TGCGCCAGCAGCCAAGATCGTACGGGAGTGCGTGAGCAGTTCTTC. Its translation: CASSQDRTGVREQFF.

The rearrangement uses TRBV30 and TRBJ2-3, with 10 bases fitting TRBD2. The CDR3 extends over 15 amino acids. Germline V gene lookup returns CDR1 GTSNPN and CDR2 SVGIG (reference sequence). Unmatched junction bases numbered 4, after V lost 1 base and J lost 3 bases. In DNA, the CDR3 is TGTGCCTGGAGTGGCGTAGCGGGGGGTACAGATACGCAGTATTTT. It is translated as CAWSGVAGGTDTQYF.

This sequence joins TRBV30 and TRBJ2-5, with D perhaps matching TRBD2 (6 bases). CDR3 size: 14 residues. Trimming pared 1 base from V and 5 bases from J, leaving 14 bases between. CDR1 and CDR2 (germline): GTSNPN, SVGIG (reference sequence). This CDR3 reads CAWSASGLRETQYF. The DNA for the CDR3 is TGTGCCTGGAGTGCCTCGGGACTGAGGGAGACCCAGTACTTC.

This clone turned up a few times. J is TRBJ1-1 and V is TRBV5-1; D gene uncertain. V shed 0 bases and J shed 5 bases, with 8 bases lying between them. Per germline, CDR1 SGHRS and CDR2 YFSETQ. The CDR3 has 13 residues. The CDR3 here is CASSLERVTEAFF. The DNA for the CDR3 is TGCGCCAGCAGCTTGGAGAGGGTGACTGAAGCTTTCTTT.

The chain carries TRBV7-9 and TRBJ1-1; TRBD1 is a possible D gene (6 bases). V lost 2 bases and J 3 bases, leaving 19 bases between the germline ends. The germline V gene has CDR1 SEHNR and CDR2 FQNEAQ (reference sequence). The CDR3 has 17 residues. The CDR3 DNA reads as TGTGCCAGCAGCTTACCCCCCATGGGGGGCCGTCACACTGAAGCTTTCTTT. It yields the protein CASSLPPMGGRHTEAFF. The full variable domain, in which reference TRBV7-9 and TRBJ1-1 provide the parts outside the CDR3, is DTGVSQNPRHKITKRGQNVTFRCDPISEHNRLYWYRQTLGQGPEFLTYFQNEAQLEKSRLLSDRFSAERPKGSFSTLEIQRTEQGDSAMYLCASSLPPMGGRHTEAFFGQGTRLTVV.

The DNA for the CDR3 is TGTGCCTGGATAGACACCTTGGTCCCTGAAGCTTTCTTT. Translated: CAWIDTLVPEAFF. This chain uses TRBV30 with TRBJ1-1; no reliable D call. V lost 4 bases to trimming and J lost 6 bases, with 15 bases between them. The CDR3 spans 13 residues. Germline V CDR1 and CDR2: GTSNPN, SVGIG (reference sequence).

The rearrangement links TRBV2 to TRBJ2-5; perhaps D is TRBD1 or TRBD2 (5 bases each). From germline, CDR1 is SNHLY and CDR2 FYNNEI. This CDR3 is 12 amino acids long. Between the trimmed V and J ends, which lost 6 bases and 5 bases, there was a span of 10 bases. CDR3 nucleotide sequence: TGTGCCAGCAGGGGGACGAGGGAGACCCAGTACTTC. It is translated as CASRGTRETQYF.

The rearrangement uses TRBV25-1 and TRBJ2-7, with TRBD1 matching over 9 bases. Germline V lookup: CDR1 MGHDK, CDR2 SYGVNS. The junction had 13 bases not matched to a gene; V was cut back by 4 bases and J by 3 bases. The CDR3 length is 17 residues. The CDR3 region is CASSAHLGQGGSYEQYF. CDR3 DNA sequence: TGTGCCAGCAGTGCGCACCTGGGACAGGGAGGGAGCTACGAGCAGTACTTC.

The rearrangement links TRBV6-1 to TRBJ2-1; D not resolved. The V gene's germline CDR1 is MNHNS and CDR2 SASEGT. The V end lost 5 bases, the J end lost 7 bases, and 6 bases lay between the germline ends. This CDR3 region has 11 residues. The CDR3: CASSRDNEQFF. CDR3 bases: TGTGCCAGCAGTAGGGATAATGAGCAGTTCTTC.

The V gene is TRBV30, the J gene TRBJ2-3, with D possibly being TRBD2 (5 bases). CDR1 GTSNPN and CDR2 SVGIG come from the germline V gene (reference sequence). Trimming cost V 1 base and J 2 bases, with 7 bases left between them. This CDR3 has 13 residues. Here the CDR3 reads CAWSAGNTDTQYF. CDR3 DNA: TGTGCCTGGAGTGCCGGGAACACAGATACGCAGTATTTT.

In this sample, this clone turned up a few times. The CDR3 protein is CSVEDDRVDTQYF. The CDR3 DNA is TGCAGCGTTGAGGACGACAGGGTCGATACGCAGTATTTT. This chain links TRBV29-1 with TRBJ2-3, with 7 bases lining up with TRBD1. V trimming: 3 bases; J trimming: 6 bases; junction bases outside the gene matches: 6. CDR3 length equals 13 residues. Germline CDR1 and CDR2: SQVTM and ANQGSEA.

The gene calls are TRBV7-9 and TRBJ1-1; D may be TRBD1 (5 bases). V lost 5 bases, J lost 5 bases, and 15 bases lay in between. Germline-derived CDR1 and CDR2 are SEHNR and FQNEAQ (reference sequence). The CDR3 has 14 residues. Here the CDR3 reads CASSPTGKRTEAFF. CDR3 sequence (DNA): TGTGCCAGCAGCCCCACAGGAAAGCGAACTGAAGCTTTCTTT.

CDR3 DNA sequence: TGTGCCACCACCCGGGGACTAGCGGGAGTGGAGACCCAGTACTTC. It translates to CATTRGLAGVETQYF. The chain combines TRBV15 with TRBJ2-5, with 14 bases lining up with TRBD2. Germline V gene lookup returns CDR1 LNHNV and CDR2 YYDKDF (reference sequence). After removal of 7 bases from V and 5 bases from J, the junction contained 6 bases not matched to a gene. The CDR3 totals 15 residues. Drawing the rest from reference TRBV15 and TRBJ2-5, the complete variable domain is DAMVIQNPRYQVTQFGKPVTLSCSQTLNHNVMYWYQQKSSQAPKLLFHYYDKDFNNEADTPDNFQSRRPNTSFCFLDIRSPGLGDTAMYLCATTRGLAGVETQYFGPGTRLLVL.

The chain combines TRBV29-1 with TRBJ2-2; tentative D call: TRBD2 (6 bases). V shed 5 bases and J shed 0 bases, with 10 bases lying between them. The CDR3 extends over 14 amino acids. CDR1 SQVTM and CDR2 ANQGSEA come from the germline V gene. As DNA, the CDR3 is TGCAGCGTTTTTAGCGGAGCGAACACCGGGGAGCTGTTTTTT. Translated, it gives CSVFSGANTGELFF.

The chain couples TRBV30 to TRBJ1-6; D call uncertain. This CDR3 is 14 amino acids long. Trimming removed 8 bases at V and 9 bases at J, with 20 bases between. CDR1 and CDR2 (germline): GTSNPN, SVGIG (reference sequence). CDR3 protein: CATLAYELSSPLHF. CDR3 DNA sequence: TGTGCCACCCTCGCTTACGAACTGAGTTCACCCCTCCACTTT.

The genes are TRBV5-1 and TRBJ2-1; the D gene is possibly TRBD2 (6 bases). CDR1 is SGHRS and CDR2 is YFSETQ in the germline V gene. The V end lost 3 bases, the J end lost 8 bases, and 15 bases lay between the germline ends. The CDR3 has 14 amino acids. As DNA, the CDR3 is TGCGCCAGCAGCTCCTCCGGGACGGGGGATGAGCAGTTCTTC. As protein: CASSSSGTGDEQFF.

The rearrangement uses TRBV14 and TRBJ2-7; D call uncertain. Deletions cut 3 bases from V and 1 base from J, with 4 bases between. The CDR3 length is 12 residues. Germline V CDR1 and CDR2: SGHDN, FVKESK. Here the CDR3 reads CASSQYSYEQYF. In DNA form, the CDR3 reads TGTGCCAGCAGCCAGTATTCCTACGAGCAGTACTTC.

CDR3 loop: CASSPPGGNEQFF. CDR3 DNA sequence: TGTGCCAGCTCACCACCGGGAGGGAACGAGCAGTTCTTC. The chain has TRBV18 and TRBJ2-1; TRBD2 agrees at 7 bases. The V and J ends lost 0 bases and 10 bases, in that order; junction bases with no gene match: 3. The CDR3 spans 13 residues. Germline V gene sequence: CDR1 KGHSH, CDR2 LQKENI. Full variable domain (outside the CDR3, taken from reference TRBV18 and TRBJ2-1): NAGVMQNPRHLVRRRGQEARLRCSPMKGHSHVYWYRQLPEEGLKFMVYLQKENIIDESGMPKERFSAEFPKEGPSILRIQQVVRGDSAAYFCASSPPGGNEQFFGPGTRLTVL.

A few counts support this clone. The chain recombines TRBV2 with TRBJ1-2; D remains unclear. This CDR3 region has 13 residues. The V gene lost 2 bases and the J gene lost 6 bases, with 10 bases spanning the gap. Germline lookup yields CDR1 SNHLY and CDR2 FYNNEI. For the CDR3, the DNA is TGTGCCAGCAGTGAAAATGAGGACGATGGCTACACCTTC. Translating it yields CASSENEDDGYTF.

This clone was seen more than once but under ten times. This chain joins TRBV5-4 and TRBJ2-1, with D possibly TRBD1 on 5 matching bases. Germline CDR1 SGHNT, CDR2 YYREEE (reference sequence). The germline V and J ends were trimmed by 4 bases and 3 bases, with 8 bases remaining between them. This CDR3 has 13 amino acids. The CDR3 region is CASSVDNYNEQFF. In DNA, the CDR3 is TGTGCCAGCAGCGTGGACAACTACAATGAGCAGTTCTTC.